The entry below gives a single T cell receptor (beta chain) sequence along with its context. No antigen is known for it. This may come from a read error, since a much larger clone is one base off. The data were taken from a study of regulatory T cells in long-lasting Graves disease. Across the whole study: The study counted Graves' disease as persistent given over 5 years of antithyroid drugs and positive TSH receptor antibodies.

Time point given: persistent/refractory GD, antithyroid drugs over 5 years with positive TRAb. PBMC-derived RNA was used for the TCR library. Broader study findings: The TCR repertoire of persistent Graves' patients was less diverse than that of newly diagnosed ones. Patients with persistent disease showed a bias toward TRBV28, TRBJ1-2 and TRBJ2-5. Clonotypes that were public and shared totalled about 2,500 in persistent patients versus 750 to 1,000 in new patients.

To make TCR beta libraries, researchers used iRepertoire HTBI primers and Arm-PCR of CDR3 regions. TCRdb fed the multiplex PCR reads into MiXCR, producing one record per CDR3 protein. This sample has 400,000 to 500,000 distinct CDR3 sequences, with around 20% found just once. This CDR3 region has 14 residues. The source of this sequence is a female donor with Graves disease. Here the sequenced sample was peripheral blood mononuclear cells (PBMCs), taken when the disease was refractory, from a patient treated with antithyroid drugs. V and J are TRBV12-3 or TRBV12-4 and TRBJ1-1; the D gene is possibly TRBD1 (6 bases). The CDR3 is CAGRGRGPNTEAFF. The CDR3 bases are TGTGCCGGCAGGGGAAGGGGCCCGAACACTGAAGCTTTCTTT.